This T cell receptor beta chain comes out of a study of T-cell memory formation after mild COVID-19. TCRdb called the 5' RACE reads again in MiXCR, with one record for every CDR3 protein. The sample carries 350,000 to 500,000 distinct CDR3 sequences, 20% recorded once. The CDR3 totals 15 residues. J lost 7 bases, V lost 3 bases, and 5 bases had no gene match. Germline V CDR1 and CDR2: MGHRA, YSYEKL. The clonotype originates from an adult woman who had mild COVID-19 (a few samples of this study predate the infection). Cell type and time point are not known. Material for sequencing was PBMCs or a T cell subset sorted from them (not recorded which). The V gene is TRBV4-1, the J gene TRBJ2-1, with TRBD2 identical over 11 bases. CDR3 amino acids: CASSQVAGGRNEQFF. Written as DNA, the CDR3 is TGCGCCAGCAGCCAGGTAGCGGGGGGGAGGAATGAGCAGTTCTTC.